Included here is one T cell receptor beta chain sequence, with context. The antigen remains undetermined. Germline CDR1 reads MDHEN; CDR2 reads SYDVKM. The CDR3 length is 14 residues. V dropped 4 bases and J dropped 5; count of bases not matched to a gene: 5. These data are taken from a study of PD-1 blockade in mismatch repair-deficient tumors. Using immunoSEQ multiplex PCR, the repertoire was profiled, and TCRdb retains in-frame clones only, with some absent. The table has 30,000 to 35,000 clones, about 85% seen once. The study, taken as a whole, reports: After pembrolizumab, tumor-resident clones rose rapidly, then generally contracted before radiologic responses.

Every patient had mismatch repair deficiency by PCR or immunohistochemistry. This TCR came from an adult with mismatch repair-deficient cancer. This material consisted of PBMCs, taken 6 to 7 weeks after starting pembrolizumab. The chain is built from TRBV28 and TRBJ2-5, with TRBD2 matching over 9 bases. CDR3 residues: CASSSGTSPETQYF. CDR3 DNA sequence: TGTGCCAGCAGTTCCGGGACTAGCCCGGAGACCCAGTACTTC.